The present T cell receptor beta chain was sequenced within a study of T cells in Graves' hyperthyroidism and ophthalmopathy. There are many counts of this clonotype. Amplified TCR beta CDR3 regions derived from RNA transcripts. With the HTBI primer set, the TCR CDR3 went through a first round of RT-PCR. TCRdb re-derived calls from the multiplex PCR reads in MiXCR, one entry per CDR3 protein. This table holds 350,000 or so distinct CDR3 sequences, 15% to 20% found once. Patients having uncontrolled infection, another autoimmune disease, pregnancy or lactation were not included. Diagnoses were made from clinical symptoms, serum measures (thyroxine and TRAb), thyroid ultrasound and orbital computed tomography. Germline CDR1 and CDR2: DFQATT and SNEGSKA (reference sequence). CDR3 length equals 13 residues. Trimming cost V 5 bases and J 2 bases, with 12 bases left between them.

The TCR sequence derives from a woman aged 40 to 50 with Graves' ophthalmopathy. The sequenced material came from blood. The gene calls are TRBV20-1 and TRBJ2-5; D unclear. The CDR3 DNA sequence: TGCAGTGCTGGAACCGGGTCGCAAGAGACCCAGTACTTC. As protein: CSAGTGSQETQYF.